Listed below are T cell receptor beta chains from one sample, sequenced in a study of blood T cell repertoires in COVID-19. Assay: immunoSEQ multiplex PCR; the TCRdb copy retains only in-frame clones and omits some. The sample contains around 210,000 clones, under 85% of which appear only once. Input material: peripheral blood. The source is a woman older than 75 with COVID-19, enrolled during active disease. Each CDR3 is given with its conserved first and last residue. Fields, in order: D gene, J gene, V gene, clone size, CDR3 protein, CDR3 DNA. D genes are given only for firm matches. Some rows have no size entry. The others give once, few or many, or a class for an expanded clone.

TRBD1 TRBJ1-2 TRBV6-5 once CASSRDREYGYTF TGTGCCAGCAGCCGGGACAGGGAATACGGCTACACCTTC
TRBD1 TRBJ1-1 TRBV2 NA CASSQTGGWAAFF TGTGCCAGCAGTCAGACAGGGGGCTGGGCGGCTTTCTTT
TRBD2 TRBJ2-3 TRBV4-1 NA CASSGLAGDTQYF TGCGCCAGCAGCGGACTAGCGGGAGATACGCAGTATTTT
NA TRBJ2-5 TRBV7-7 NA CASSLGGDRGAETQYF TGTGCTAGCAGCTTAGGAGGAGATCGGGGGGCTGAGACCCAGTACTTC
NA TRBJ1-1 TRBV7-9 NA CASSPGDLGAFF TGTGCCAGCAGCCCAGGGGACCTCGGGGCTTTCTTT
NA TRBJ1-5 TRBV28 NA CASSRQLNQPQHF TGTGCCAGCAGTCGACAGTTAAATCAGCCCCAGCATTTT
NA TRBJ2-5 TRBV2 NA CASSDGQVQETQYF TGTGCCAGCAGTGACGGACAAGTACAAGAGACCCAGTACTTC
TRBD2 TRBJ2-5 TRBV6-5 NA CASSLAGGPETQYF TGTGCCAGCAGTCTAGCGGGGGGGCCAGAGACCCAGTACTTC
NA TRBJ2-3 TRBV5-1 NA CASSPEGGLLSTDTQYF TGCGCCAGCAGCCCTGAAGGTGGGCTGTTGAGCACAGATACGCAGTATTTT
NA TRBJ1-1 TRBV7-9 NA CASSSQGGMDAFF TGTGCCAGCAGCTCCCAGGGAGGGATGGATGCTTTCTTT
TRBD2 TRBJ2-5 TRBV28 NA CASTPSTWGAGGAQYF TGTGCCAGCACCCCCTCCACGTGGGGTGCGGGGGGGGCCCAGTACTTC
NA TRBJ2-7 TRBV21-1 NA CASSKGCLRAPSYEQYF TGTGCCAGCAGCAAAGGCTGCCTCAGGGCCCCCTCCTACGAGCAGTACTTC
NA TRBJ2-7 TRBV6-5 NA CASRGRGSYEQYF TGTGCCAGCAGGGGAAGGGGCTCCTACGAGCAGTACTTC
TRBD2 TRBJ2-7 TRBV6-5 NA CASRPGTSVYEQYF TGTGCCAGCAGGCCCGGGACTAGCGTCTACGAGCAGTACTTC
TRBD1 TRBJ2-3 TRBV11-3 NA CASSPGGTADTQYF TGTGCCAGCAGCCCGGGTGGGACAGCAGATACGCAGTATTTT
TRBD1 TRBJ1-4 TRBV28 NA CASSLGQGTEKLFF TGTGCCAGCAGTTTGGGACAGGGAACCGAAAAACTGTTTTTT
NA TRBJ1-4 TRBV6-5 NA CASSRGARGGEKLFF TGTGCCAGCAGCCGCGGAGCCAGGGGTGGTGAAAAACTGTTTTTT
TRBD1 TRBJ2-3 TRBV7-9 NA CASSYRGSTDTQYF TGTGCCAGCAGCTACAGGGGGAGCACAGATACGCAGTATTTT
NA TRBJ2-3 TRBV2 NA CASTSGGLGPDTQYF TGTGCCAGCACTAGTGGCGGATTGGGGCCAGATACGCAGTATTTT
NA TRBJ1-1 TRBV2 NA CASSLGGRATEAFF TGTGCCAGCAGCCTAGGGGGAAGGGCGACTGAAGCTTTCTTT
TRBD1 TRBJ1-4 TRBV19 once CASSRDKGTGREKLFF TGTGCCAGTAGCCGCGATAAGGGGACAGGGCGAGAAAAACTGTTTTTT
NA TRBJ1-5 TRBV28 NA CASSSYSNQPQHF TGTGCCAGCAGTTCTTATAGCAATCAGCCCCAGCATTTT
TRBD1 TRBJ1-1 TRBV6-5 NA CASSIQGRNTEAFF TGTGCCAGCAGTATACAGGGGCGGAACACTGAAGCTTTCTTT
NA TRBJ2-7 TRBV28 NA CASTAPGTYEQYF TGTGCCAGCACCGCCCCGGGAACCTACGAGCAGTACTTC
TRBD1 TRBJ1-1 TRBV19 NA CASSISAGGNTEAFF TGTGCCAGTAGTATATCGGCAGGGGGGAACACTGAAGCTTTCTTT
TRBD2 TRBJ2-3 TRBV5-6 NA CASRLAGLDTQYF TGTGCCAGCAGACTAGCGGGGCTAGATACGCAGTATTTT
TRBD2 TRBJ2-5 TRBV5-1 NA CASSPGLAYQETQYF TGCGCCAGCAGCCCGGGACTAGCGTACCAAGAGACCCAGTACTTC
NA TRBJ1-2 TRBV5-1 NA CASSEDSSYGYTF TGCGCCAGCAGCGAGGACAGTAGCTATGGCTACACCTTC
TRBD1 TRBJ2-7 TRBV29-1 NA CSVTYDRGPREQYF TGCAGCGTCACATACGACAGGGGGCCCCGCGAGCAGTACTTC
NA TRBJ1-4 TRBV16 NA CASSQSVPAENEKLFF TGTGCCAGCAGCCAATCGGTGCCTGCCGAGAATGAAAAACTGTTTTTT
TRBD1 TRBJ1-5 TRBV19 NA CASNPGQGYQPQHF TGTGCCAGTAACCCGGGACAGGGATACCAGCCCCAGCATTTT
NA TRBJ2-4 TRBV7-9 NA CASSPGLGRLDIQYF TGTGCCAGCAGCCCAGGATTAGGTCGTTTAGACATTCAGTACTTC
TRBD2 TRBJ2-2 TRBV5-1 NA CASSWGTSGSGELFF TGCGCCAGCAGCTGGGGGACTAGCGGGAGTGGGGAGCTGTTTTTT
TRBD1 TRBJ1-1 TRBV12-5 NA CASGLFTGVDTEAFF TGTGCTAGTGGTTTGTTTACAGGGGTAGACACTGAAGCTTTCTTT
TRBD2 TRBJ2-1 TRBV9 NA CASSRTSAYNEQFF TGTGCCAGCTCACGGACTAGCGCATACAATGAGCAGTTCTTC
NA TRBJ1-2 TRBV11-2 NA CASSSQGSGYTF TGTGCCAGCAGCTCGCAGGGTTCTGGCTACACCTTC
TRBD2 TRBJ2-5 TRBV6-4 NA CASSDSWLAVEETQYF TGTGCCAGCAGTGACTCGTGGCTAGCGGTAGAGGAGACCCAGTACTTC
NA TRBJ1-6 TRBV24-1 NA CATSVSRKPGTYNSPLHF TGTGCCACCAGTGTGTCCCGTAAACCGGGGACCTATAATTCACCCCTCCACTTT
NA TRBJ1-5 TRBV7-7 NA CASSLGRGQPQHF TGTGCTAGCAGCTTAGGTCGAGGGCAGCCCCAGCATTTT
NA TRBJ1-2 TRBV5-1 NA CASSLFKNGQNYGYTF TGCGCCAGCAGCTTGTTCAAAAACGGACAGAACTATGGCTACACCTTC
NA TRBJ1-2 TRBV3-1/TRBV3-2 NA CASSQRRSGDHGYTF TGTGCCAGCAGCCAACGCAGATCGGGGGATCATGGCTACACCTTC
NA TRBJ1-2 TRBV28 NA CASSSGGLYGYTF TGTGCCAGCAGTTCAGGAGGCCTCTATGGCTACACCTTC
NA TRBJ2-1 TRBV9 NA CASSVGVARSYNEQFF TGTGCCAGCAGCGTAGGGGTAGCCCGATCCTACAATGAGCAGTTCTTC
NA TRBJ1-1 TRBV12-3/TRBV12-4 once CASRYGQLTEAFF TGTGCCAGCAGATACGGACAGCTCACTGAAGCTTTCTTT
TRBD2 TRBJ2-7 TRBV28 NA CASSSPSGSPTYEQYF TGTGCCAGCAGTTCGCCTAGCGGGAGCCCAACCTACGAGCAGTACTTC
NA TRBJ1-2 TRBV28 NA CASSLGQGYGYTF TGTGCCAGCAGTTTAGGGCAAGGCTATGGCTACACCTTC
NA TRBJ2-5 TRBV5-8 once CASSPSGGLQETQYF TGTGCCAGCAGCCCGTCCGGGGGGCTCCAAGAGACCCAGTACTTC
TRBD2 TRBJ2-3 TRBV28 NA CASSSPGGGTDTQYF TGTGCCAGCAGTTCCCCGGGGGGAGGAACAGATACGCAGTATTTT
TRBD2 TRBJ2-5 TRBV7-9 NA CAGEGIGTSLQETQYF TGTGCCGGGGAGGGGATCGGGACTAGCCTTCAAGAGACCCAGTACTTC
NA TRBJ2-3 TRBV5-5 NA CASSREPVADTQYF TGTGCCAGCAGCCGCGAGCCGGTTGCAGATACGCAGTATTTT
TRBD2 TRBJ2-1 TRBV5-1 NA CASSSGLAGGHEQFF TGCGCCAGCAGCTCGGGACTAGCGGGGGGTCATGAGCAGTTCTTC
NA TRBJ1-6 TRBV5-4 NA CASSLTKTNSPLHF TGTGCCAGCAGCTTGACAAAAACTAATTCACCCCTCCACTTT
NA TRBJ1-5 TRBV28 NA CASSPGGTLRQPQHF TGTGCCAGCAGTCCGGGAGGGACACTTCGGCAGCCCCAGCATTTT
NA TRBJ1-1 TRBV20-1 NA CSASAQPNTEAFF TGCAGTGCTAGTGCACAGCCGAACACTGAAGCTTTCTTT
TRBD1 TRBJ2-1 TRBV5-1 NA CASSVAGGSYNEQFF TGCGCCAGCAGCGTAGCAGGGGGCTCCTACAATGAGCAGTTCTTC
NA TRBJ2-7 TRBV9 NA CASSVVGGRRGGQYF TGTGCCAGCAGCGTAGTAGGGGGCCGCCGGGGAGGGCAGTACTTC
NA TRBJ1-4 TRBV27 NA CASSLRGQRNGKLFF TGTGCCAGCAGTTTAAGAGGGCAGAGGAATGGGAAACTGTTTTTT